These 18 T cell receptor beta chains were all obtained from the same sample, sequenced in a study of shared clonotypes between healthy human individuals. The protocol was immunoSEQ multiplex PCR, while the TCRdb copy is restricted to in-frame clones and leaves out a portion. The data show roughly 2 million clones, about 94% seen once. Selected positively for CCR7 and CD45RO-negative, naive CD8 cells excluded terminally differentiated effector memory CD45RA+ cells. Sample: naive CD8+ T cells sorted from blood. These receptor sequences come from a man aged 18 to 30 in good health.

In its sample, this clone was seen a few times. This chain joins TRBV7-9 and TRBJ2-1; D tentatively fits TRBD1 or TRBD2 (7 bases each). The CDR3 is 12 residues long. Germline loops: CDR1 SEHNR, CDR2 FQNEAQ (reference sequence). V was pared by 4 bases and J by 15 bases, with 16 bases between. The CDR3 DNA reads TGTGCCAGCAGCTCGAGCGGGACAGCCTTGTTCTTC. It specifies CASSSSGTALFF.

The V and J genes are TRBV27 and TRBJ2-3, with D tentatively TRBD2 (5 bases). In germline, CDR1 is MNHEY, CDR2 SMNVEV (reference sequence). The length of the CDR3 is 15 residues. The germline V and J ends were trimmed by 0 bases and 7 bases, with 14 bases remaining between them. CDR3 sequence reads: CASSLSTEGDNTQYF. In DNA form, the CDR3 reads TGTGCCAGCAGTTTATCTACCGAGGGAGATAATACGCAGTATTTT.

The V gene is TRBV27, the J gene TRBJ2-1, with D maybe TRBD1 (5 bases). The V end was cut by 4 bases, the J end by 1 base, with 8 bases between. CDR3 size: 14 residues. The germline CDR1 and CDR2 sequences are MNHEY and SMNVEV (reference sequence). CDR3 coding DNA: TGTGCCAGCAGTTATACAGGATCCTACAATGAGCAGTTCTTC. As protein: CASSYTGSYNEQFF.

Concerning this clone itself: Other DNA variants within this sample encode the same CDR3. This sequence joins TRBV28 and TRBJ2-7; D ambiguous. Germline V gene sequence: CDR1 MDHEN, CDR2 SYDVKM. The CDR3 sequence is 13 residues long. V dropped 2 bases and J dropped 1 base, with 6 bases sitting between them. The CDR3 loop reads CASSLGISYEQYF. CDR3 bases: TGTGCCAGCAGTTTAGGGATATCCTACGAGCAGTACTTC.

This chain links TRBV6-1 with TRBJ1-5; 7 bases match TRBD1. The CDR3 runs 21 residues. Per the germline V gene, CDR1 is MNHNS and CDR2 is SASEGT. V shed 1 base, J shed 0 bases, and the junction held 18 bases outside the gene matches. The CDR3 nucleotides are TGTGCCAGCAGTGAAGGCCATCAATCAGGGGGGCCTTTGTATAGCAATCAGCCCCAGCATTTT. It translates to CASSEGHQSGGPLYSNQPQHF.

V gene TRBV19 combines with J gene TRBJ1-1; TRBD1 might be the D (6 bases). Trimming pared 8 bases from V and 6 bases from J, leaving 16 bases between. Germline V CDR1 and CDR2: LNHDA, SQIVND (reference sequence). This CDR3 is 13 amino acids long. The CDR3 sequence: CASGSGGWPEAFF. The DNA of the CDR3 is TGTGCCAGTGGATCTGGGGGCTGGCCTGAAGCTTTCTTT.

The rearrangement links TRBV19 to TRBJ1-6; tentatively, D is TRBD1 (5 bases). Germline V gene sequence: CDR1 LNHDA, CDR2 SQIVND (reference sequence). The CDR3 totals 16 residues. Trimming shortened V by 4 bases and J by 8 bases, and 18 bases separated the two germline ends. The DNA for the CDR3 is TGTGCCAGTAGTACCCCCTGGGGACGAAAGGATTCACCCCTCCACTTT. Translation gives CASSTPWGRKDSPLHF.

The V call is TRBV27, the J call TRBJ1-6, with TRBD1 as a possible D gene (6 bases). Germline V gene lookup returns CDR1 MNHEY and CDR2 SMNVEV (reference sequence). This CDR3 spans 17 amino acids. Trimming removed 7 bases at V and 0 bases at J, with 16 bases between. CDR3 protein: CASKGGALSSYNSPLHF. As DNA, the CDR3 is TGTGCCAGCAAAGGGGGGGCCCTAAGCTCCTATAATTCACCCCTCCACTTT.

The rearrangement joins TRBV9 to TRBJ2-7, with D possibly matching TRBD1 (6 bases). The germline V gene encodes CDR1 SGDLS and CDR2 YYNGEE. V gave up 0 bases and J gave up 6 bases, with 13 bases separating them. This CDR3 spans 14 amino acids. The CDR3 nucleotides read TGTGCCAGCAGCGTAGAGGACTGGGGGCCCGAGCAGTACTTC. This sequence encodes CASSVEDWGPEQYF.

This clone appeared once. This chain links TRBV27 with TRBJ2-2; 7 bases are shared with TRBD1. The V and J ends lost 3 bases and 5 bases, in that order; junction bases with no gene match: 3. In germline, CDR1 is MNHEY, CDR2 SMNVEV (reference sequence). This CDR3 is built from 14 residues. The CDR3 region is CASSLGQWTGELFF. CDR3 coding DNA: TGTGCCAGCAGTTTGGGACAGTGGACCGGGGAGCTGTTTTTT.

Concerning this clone itself: The identical CDR3 is also encoded by other nucleotide sequences in the sample. J is TRBJ2-2 and V is TRBV9, with a possible D match to TRBD1 (6 bases). Per germline, CDR1 SGDLS and CDR2 YYNGEE. The CDR3 runs 15 residues. Trimming pared 3 bases from V and 0 bases from J, leaving 9 bases between. The DNA of the CDR3 is TGTGCCAGCAGCGCGGGGACAACGAACACCGGGGAGCTGTTTTTT. This translates into CASSAGTTNTGELFF.

This rearrangement joins TRBV7-9 to TRBJ2-1; a possible D gene is TRBD1 (5 bases). Germline lookup yields CDR1 SEHNR and CDR2 FQNEAQ (reference sequence). V gave up 3 bases and J gave up 10 bases, with 7 bases separating them. The CDR3 covers 11 residues. The CDR3 protein is CASSFGAEQFF. CDR3 nucleotides: TGTGCCAGCAGCTTTGGGGCGGAGCAGTTCTTC.

This clone was seen only once. The chain uses TRBV13 and TRBJ2-7; D call uncertain. V gave up 4 bases and J gave up 0 bases, with 13 bases separating them. The length of the CDR3 is 15 residues. The germline V gene encodes CDR1 PRHDT and CDR2 FYEKMQ (reference sequence). The CDR3 spells CASSSGEEGSYEQYF. CDR3 sequence (DNA): TGTGCCAGCAGCTCTGGGGAAGAAGGCTCCTACGAGCAGTACTTC.

The chain uses TRBV7-9 and TRBJ2-7; 9 nucleotides line up with TRBD1. CDR1 is SEHNR and CDR2 is FQNEAQ in the germline V gene (reference sequence). The CDR3 is 15 amino acids. Trimming removed 5 bases from V and 3 bases from J; junction bases left unmatched: 8. The CDR3: CASSPTGGLRYEQYF. CDR3 in DNA: TGTGCCAGCAGCCCAACAGGGGGCCTCCGCTACGAGCAGTACTTC. Based on the CDR3 plus reference TRBV7-9 and TRBJ2-7, the full variable domain is DTGVSQNPRHKITKRGQNVTFRCDPISEHNRLYWYRQTLGQGPEFLTYFQNEAQLEKSRLLSDRFSAERPKGSFSTLEIQRTEQGDSAMYLCASSPTGGLRYEQYFGPGTRLTVT.

In the case of this clone: Other DNA sequences within the sample encode an identical CDR3. This chain connects TRBV29-1 to TRBJ1-2, with D maybe TRBD1 (5 bases). The germline gives CDR1 SQVTM, CDR2 ANQGSEA. V was cut by 3 bases and J by 5 bases, with 7 bases left in between. The length of the CDR3 is 11 residues. The CDR3 DNA is TGCAGCGTTGATGCAGGGTATGGCTACACCTTC. Residues: CSVDAGYGYTF.

The chain recombines TRBV23-1 with TRBJ1-2; perhaps TRBD1 as D (6 bases). TRBV23-1 is annotated as an ORF whose role is uncertain. V lost 7 bases and J 4 bases, leaving 10 bases between the germline ends. The CDR3 consists of 12 residues. CDR3 in amino acids: CASKGRGYGYTF. The CDR3 DNA follows: TGCGCCAGCAAGGGCAGGGGCTATGGCTACACCTTC.

The chain carries TRBV9 and TRBJ2-1; no reliable D call. The CDR3 runs 14 residues. The V and J ends lost 0 bases and 8 bases respectively, with 12 bases between them. The germline gives CDR1 SGDLS, CDR2 YYNGEE. The CDR3, as DNA: TGTGCCAGCAGCGTAGCCCCGGGTGTCCATGAGCAGTTCTTC. It yields the protein CASSVAPGVHEQFF.

Only one count was recorded for this clone. Other DNA sequences in this sample translate to the same CDR3. The genes are TRBV4-2 and TRBJ1-1; D call uncertain. The CDR3 is 14 residues long. In germline, CDR1 is LGHNA, CDR2 YNFKEQ. V dropped 1 base and J dropped 2 bases, with 8 bases sitting between them. The CDR3 coding sequence is TGTGCCAGCAGCCAAGTGCCCGGAAACACTGAAGCTTTCTTT. Its translation: CASSQVPGNTEAFF.